This T cell receptor beta chain was observed in a study of T cells in localized non-small cell lung cancer. This clone was recorded only once. Its antigen is not identified. The study, taken as a whole, reports: Adjacent uninvolved lung tissue had the highest T cell clonality, exceeding tumor. It remains possible that heterogeneity exists, since only one tumor region was sequenced. Among the top 100 tumor clones, a median about 58 appeared in adjacent lung.

Sequencing was performed with immunoSEQ multiplex PCR; in TCRdb, only in-frame clones are kept and a portion is missing. This sample has roughly 30,000 clones, with roughly 87% found just once. Here the sequenced sample was peripheral blood mononuclear cells, taken before any cancer treatment. This clonotype originated in a woman between 35 and 75 years old with stage III lung adenocarcinoma.

For the CDR3, the DNA is TGTGCCTGGAGTTCACGGGCCTTTCGGGATACGCAGTATTTT. Protein sequence: CAWSSRAFRDTQYF. This rearrangement joins TRBV30 to TRBJ2-3, with D uncertain. The CDR3 spans 14 residues. Germline CDR1 is GTSNPN and CDR2 is SVGIG (reference sequence). Trimming took 2 bases from V and 6 from J, leaving 15 bases between them.